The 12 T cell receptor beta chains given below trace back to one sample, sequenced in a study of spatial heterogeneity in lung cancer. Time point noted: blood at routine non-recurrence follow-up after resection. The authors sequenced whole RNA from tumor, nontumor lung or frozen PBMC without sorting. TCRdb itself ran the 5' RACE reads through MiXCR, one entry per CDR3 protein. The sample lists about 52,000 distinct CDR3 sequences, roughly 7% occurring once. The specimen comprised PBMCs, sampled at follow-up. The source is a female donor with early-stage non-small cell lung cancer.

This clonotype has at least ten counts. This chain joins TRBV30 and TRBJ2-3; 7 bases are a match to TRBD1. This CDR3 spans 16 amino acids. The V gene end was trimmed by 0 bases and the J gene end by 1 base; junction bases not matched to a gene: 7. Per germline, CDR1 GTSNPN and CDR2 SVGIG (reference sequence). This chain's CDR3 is CAWSVGQATGTDTQYF. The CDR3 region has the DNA TGTGCCTGGAGTGTAGGACAGGCCACGGGCACAGATACGCAGTATTTT.

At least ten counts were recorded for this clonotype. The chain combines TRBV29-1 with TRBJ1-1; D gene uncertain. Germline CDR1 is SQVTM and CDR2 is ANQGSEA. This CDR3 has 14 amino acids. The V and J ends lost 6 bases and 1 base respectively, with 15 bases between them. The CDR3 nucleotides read TGCAGCGTCGCGCAAATGAGAGGGAACACTGAAGCTTTCTTT. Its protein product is CSVAQMRGNTEAFF. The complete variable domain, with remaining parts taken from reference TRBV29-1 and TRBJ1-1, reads SAVISQKPSRDICQRGTSLTIQCQVDSQVTMMFWYRQQPGQSLTLIATANQGSEATYESGFVIDKFPISRPNLTFSTLTVSNMSPEDSSIYLCSVAQMRGNTEAFFGQGTRLTVV.

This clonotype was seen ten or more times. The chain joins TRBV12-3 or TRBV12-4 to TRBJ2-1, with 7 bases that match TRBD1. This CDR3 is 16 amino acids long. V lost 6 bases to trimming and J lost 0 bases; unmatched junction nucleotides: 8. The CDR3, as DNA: TGTGCCAGCAGGCGACAGGGATTTAGCTCCTACAATGAGCAGTTCTTC. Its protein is CASRRQGFSSYNEQFF.

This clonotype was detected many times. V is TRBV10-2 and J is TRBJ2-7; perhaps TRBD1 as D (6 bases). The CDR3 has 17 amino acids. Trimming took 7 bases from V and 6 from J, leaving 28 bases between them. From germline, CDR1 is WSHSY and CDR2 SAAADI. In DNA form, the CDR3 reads TGCGCCAGCACCTATTCACAGGGCCCGGACCCTAAGGGCGAGCAGTACTTC. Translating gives CASTYSQGPDPKGEQYF.

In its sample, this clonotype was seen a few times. CDR3: CASSRTGANTDTQYF. For the CDR3, the DNA is TGCGCCAGCAGCCGGACAGGGGCTAACACAGATACGCAGTATTTT. The chain couples TRBV10-1 to TRBJ2-3; 9 bases are a match to TRBD1. V lost 6 bases and J lost 2; bases outside the gene matches: 6. CDR1 WNHNN and CDR2 SYGVQD come from the germline V gene (reference sequence). The CDR3 is 15 residues long.

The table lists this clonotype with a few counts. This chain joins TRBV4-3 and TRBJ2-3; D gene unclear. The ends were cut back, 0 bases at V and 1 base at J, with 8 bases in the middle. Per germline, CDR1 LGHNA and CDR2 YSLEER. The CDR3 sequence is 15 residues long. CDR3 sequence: CASSQEGRRTDTQYF. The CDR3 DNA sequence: TGCGCCAGCAGCCAAGAGGGCAGGCGCACAGATACGCAGTATTTT.

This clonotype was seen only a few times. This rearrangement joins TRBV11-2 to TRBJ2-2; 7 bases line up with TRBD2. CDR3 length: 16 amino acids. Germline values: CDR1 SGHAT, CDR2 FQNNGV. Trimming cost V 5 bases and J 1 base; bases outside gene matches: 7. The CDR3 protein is CASSGTPSGNTGELFF. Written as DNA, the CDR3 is TGTGCCAGCAGCGGAACCCCTAGCGGGAACACCGGGGAGCTGTTTTTT.

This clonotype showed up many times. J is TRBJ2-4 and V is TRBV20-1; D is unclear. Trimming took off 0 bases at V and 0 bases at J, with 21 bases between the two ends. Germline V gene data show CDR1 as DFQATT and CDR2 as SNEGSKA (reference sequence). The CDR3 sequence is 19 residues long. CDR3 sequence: CSAREGMAQHKLAKNIQYF. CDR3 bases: TGCAGTGCTAGAGAGGGCATGGCACAGCATAAACTAGCCAAAAACATTCAGTACTTC.

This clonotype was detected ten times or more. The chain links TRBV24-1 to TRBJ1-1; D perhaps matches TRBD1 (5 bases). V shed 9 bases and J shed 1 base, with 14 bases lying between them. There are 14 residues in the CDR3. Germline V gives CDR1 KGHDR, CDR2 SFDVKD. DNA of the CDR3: TGTGCCACCGCACGTGGGGGGGAGAACACTGAAGCTTTCTTT. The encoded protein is CATARGGENTEAFF.

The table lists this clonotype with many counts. The CDR3 nucleotides read TGCGCCAGCAGCCACATGAAGCGGGGGGCCGAGACCCAGTACTTC. Translating it yields CASSHMKRGAETQYF. This sequence joins TRBV5-1 and TRBJ2-5, with 9 bases that match TRBD2. This CDR3 region has 15 residues. Germline V gene data show CDR1 as SGHRS and CDR2 as YFSETQ. V shed 4 bases and J 5 bases; nucleotides not matched to a gene: 9.

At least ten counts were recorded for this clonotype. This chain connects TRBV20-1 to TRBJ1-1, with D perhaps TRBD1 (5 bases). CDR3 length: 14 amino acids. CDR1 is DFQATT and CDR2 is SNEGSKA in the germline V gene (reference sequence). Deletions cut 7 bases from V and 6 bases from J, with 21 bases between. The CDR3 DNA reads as TGCAGTGGCCAAAGTGGGGGAGCCGGACCTGAAGCTTTCTTT. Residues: CSGQSGGAGPEAFF.

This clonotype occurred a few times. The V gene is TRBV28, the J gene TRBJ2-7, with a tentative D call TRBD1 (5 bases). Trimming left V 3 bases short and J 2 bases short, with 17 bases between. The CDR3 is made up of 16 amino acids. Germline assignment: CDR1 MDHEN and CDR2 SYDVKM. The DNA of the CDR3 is TGTGCCAGCAGTTTCGATGTTTGGACACCAACCTACGAGCAGTACTTC. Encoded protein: CASSFDVWTPTYEQYF.